What follows is one T cell receptor (beta chain) and its context. Sequencing was performed with immunoSEQ multiplex PCR; in TCRdb, only in-frame clones are kept and a portion is missing. This sample carries about 250,000 clones, about four fifths of them seen once, and the ten largest clones take roughly 10%. The data originate from a study of blood T cell repertoires in COVID-19. From germline, CDR1 is MNHNS and CDR2 SASEGT. Trimming took 3 bases from V and 0 from J, leaving 6 bases between them. The CDR3 runs to 13 residues. Material: peripheral blood. This chain uses TRBV6-1 with TRBJ2-7; a weak D match, TRBD1 (5 bases). The clonotype originates from an elderly man with acute or convalescent COVID-19. The CDR3 loop is CASSETVSYEQYF. The CDR3 DNA reads as TGTGCCAGCAGTGAGACAGTCTCCTACGAGCAGTACTTC.